This T cell receptor beta chain derives from a study of blood T cells in healthy people across ages. CDR3 size: 14 residues. Looked up from germline, CDR1 is KGHSH and CDR2 is LQKENI. V shed 2 bases and J shed 1 base, with 8 bases lying between them. The people who gave samples were healthy Caucasians from Russia, aged about 6 to 100. Sample-barcoded 5' priming and a J-beta primer mix drove a second PCR of about 6 to 12 cycles. TCRdb reprocessed the 5' RACE reads via MiXCR and lists one record per CDR3 protein. The repertoire holds about 1,400,000 distinct CDR3 sequences, with around 55% as singletons.

The receptor comes from a man aged 18 to 29 in good health. The gene calls are TRBV18 and TRBJ1-1; D gene ambiguous. Material: blood. The DNA of the CDR3 is TGTGCCAGCTCACCATTGGCCGAGAACACTGAAGCTTTCTTT. As protein: CASSPLAENTEAFF.